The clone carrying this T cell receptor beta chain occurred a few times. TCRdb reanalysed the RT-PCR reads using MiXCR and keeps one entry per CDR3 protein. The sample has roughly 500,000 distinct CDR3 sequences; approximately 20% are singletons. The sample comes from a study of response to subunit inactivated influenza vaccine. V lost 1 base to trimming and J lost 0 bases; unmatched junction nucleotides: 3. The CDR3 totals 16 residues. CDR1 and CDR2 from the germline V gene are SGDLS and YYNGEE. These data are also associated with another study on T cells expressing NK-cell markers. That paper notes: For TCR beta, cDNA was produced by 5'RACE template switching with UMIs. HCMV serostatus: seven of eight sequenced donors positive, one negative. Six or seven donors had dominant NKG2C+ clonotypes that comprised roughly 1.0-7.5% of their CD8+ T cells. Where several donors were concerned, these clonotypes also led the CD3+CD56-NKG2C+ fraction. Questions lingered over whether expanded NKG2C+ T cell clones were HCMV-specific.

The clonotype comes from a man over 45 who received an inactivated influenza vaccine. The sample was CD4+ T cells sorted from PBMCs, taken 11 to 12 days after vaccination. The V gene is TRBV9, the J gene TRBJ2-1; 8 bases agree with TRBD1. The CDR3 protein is CASSVRTGGSYNEQFF. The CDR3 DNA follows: TGTGCCAGCAGCGTAAGAACAGGGGGCTCCTACAATGAGCAGTTCTTC.